This entry is about one TCR beta chain. Produced via immunoSEQ multiplex PCR; TCRdb's table is partial and in-frame only. The table has roughly 150,000 clones, 80% to 90% seen once; the top ten hold approximately 18%. The data stem from a study of blood T cell repertoires in COVID-19. Overall study context: Sample material is recorded as cDNA or gDNA derived from T cells, B-cell-depleted T cells, or PBMCs.

With 3 bases removed from V and 2 bases from J, the gap between germline ends came to 14 bases. Germline V lookup: CDR1 MNHNS, CDR2 SASEGT. The CDR3 is 15 residues long. The source material was peripheral blood. The chain joins TRBV6-1 to TRBJ2-7, with TRBD1 as a possible D gene (8 bases). This TCR came from a woman in her 70s who had recovered from COVID-19. The CDR3 DNA sequence: TGTGCCAGCAGTGACCACAGGGGGGGGACCTACGAGCAGTACTTC. It specifies CASSDHRGGTYEQYF.